This paragraph reports one T cell receptor (beta chain). Its target is unknown. PCR employed 60 Vbeta and 13 Jbeta primers. Repertoires were generated with immunoSEQ multiplex PCR, while TCRdb's copy carries only in-frame clones and drops some. The table lists roughly 220,000 clones, about 70% of them singletons, with less than 2% in the top ten. These data are taken from a study of cytomegalovirus exposure and HLA in healthy donors. General study points: The classifier, whose performance was assessed in both the original and validation cohorts, reportedly diagnosed cytomegalovirus status with high specificity and sensitivity.

CDR1 SNHLY and CDR2 FYNNEI come from the germline V gene. The CDR3 runs to 17 residues. V shed 6 bases, J shed 5 bases, and the junction held 12 bases outside the gene matches. The chain combines TRBV2 with TRBJ2-1; TRBD2 matches at 11 bases. This TCR was recovered from a young woman in good health and CMV-seronegative. Sequencing input: PBMCs. The CDR3 nucleotides read TGTGCCAGCAGCAACACTAAGGGGACTAGCGGCAACAATGAGCAGTTCTTC. Amino acids: CASSNTKGTSGNNEQFF.